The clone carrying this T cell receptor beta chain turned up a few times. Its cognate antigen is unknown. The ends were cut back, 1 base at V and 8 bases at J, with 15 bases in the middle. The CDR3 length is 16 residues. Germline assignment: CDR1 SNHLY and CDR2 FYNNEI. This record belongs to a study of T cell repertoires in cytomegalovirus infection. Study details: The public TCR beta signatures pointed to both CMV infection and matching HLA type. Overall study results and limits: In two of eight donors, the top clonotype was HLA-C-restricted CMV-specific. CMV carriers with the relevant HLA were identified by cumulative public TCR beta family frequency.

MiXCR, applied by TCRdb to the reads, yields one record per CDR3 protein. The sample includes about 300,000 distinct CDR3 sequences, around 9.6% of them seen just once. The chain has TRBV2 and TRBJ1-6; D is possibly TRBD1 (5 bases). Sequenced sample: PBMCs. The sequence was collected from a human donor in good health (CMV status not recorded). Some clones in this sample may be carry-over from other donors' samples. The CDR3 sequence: CASSEVVGQLDSPLHF. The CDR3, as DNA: TGTGCCAGCAGTGAAGTCGTGGGGCAGCTAGATTCACCCCTCCACTTT.